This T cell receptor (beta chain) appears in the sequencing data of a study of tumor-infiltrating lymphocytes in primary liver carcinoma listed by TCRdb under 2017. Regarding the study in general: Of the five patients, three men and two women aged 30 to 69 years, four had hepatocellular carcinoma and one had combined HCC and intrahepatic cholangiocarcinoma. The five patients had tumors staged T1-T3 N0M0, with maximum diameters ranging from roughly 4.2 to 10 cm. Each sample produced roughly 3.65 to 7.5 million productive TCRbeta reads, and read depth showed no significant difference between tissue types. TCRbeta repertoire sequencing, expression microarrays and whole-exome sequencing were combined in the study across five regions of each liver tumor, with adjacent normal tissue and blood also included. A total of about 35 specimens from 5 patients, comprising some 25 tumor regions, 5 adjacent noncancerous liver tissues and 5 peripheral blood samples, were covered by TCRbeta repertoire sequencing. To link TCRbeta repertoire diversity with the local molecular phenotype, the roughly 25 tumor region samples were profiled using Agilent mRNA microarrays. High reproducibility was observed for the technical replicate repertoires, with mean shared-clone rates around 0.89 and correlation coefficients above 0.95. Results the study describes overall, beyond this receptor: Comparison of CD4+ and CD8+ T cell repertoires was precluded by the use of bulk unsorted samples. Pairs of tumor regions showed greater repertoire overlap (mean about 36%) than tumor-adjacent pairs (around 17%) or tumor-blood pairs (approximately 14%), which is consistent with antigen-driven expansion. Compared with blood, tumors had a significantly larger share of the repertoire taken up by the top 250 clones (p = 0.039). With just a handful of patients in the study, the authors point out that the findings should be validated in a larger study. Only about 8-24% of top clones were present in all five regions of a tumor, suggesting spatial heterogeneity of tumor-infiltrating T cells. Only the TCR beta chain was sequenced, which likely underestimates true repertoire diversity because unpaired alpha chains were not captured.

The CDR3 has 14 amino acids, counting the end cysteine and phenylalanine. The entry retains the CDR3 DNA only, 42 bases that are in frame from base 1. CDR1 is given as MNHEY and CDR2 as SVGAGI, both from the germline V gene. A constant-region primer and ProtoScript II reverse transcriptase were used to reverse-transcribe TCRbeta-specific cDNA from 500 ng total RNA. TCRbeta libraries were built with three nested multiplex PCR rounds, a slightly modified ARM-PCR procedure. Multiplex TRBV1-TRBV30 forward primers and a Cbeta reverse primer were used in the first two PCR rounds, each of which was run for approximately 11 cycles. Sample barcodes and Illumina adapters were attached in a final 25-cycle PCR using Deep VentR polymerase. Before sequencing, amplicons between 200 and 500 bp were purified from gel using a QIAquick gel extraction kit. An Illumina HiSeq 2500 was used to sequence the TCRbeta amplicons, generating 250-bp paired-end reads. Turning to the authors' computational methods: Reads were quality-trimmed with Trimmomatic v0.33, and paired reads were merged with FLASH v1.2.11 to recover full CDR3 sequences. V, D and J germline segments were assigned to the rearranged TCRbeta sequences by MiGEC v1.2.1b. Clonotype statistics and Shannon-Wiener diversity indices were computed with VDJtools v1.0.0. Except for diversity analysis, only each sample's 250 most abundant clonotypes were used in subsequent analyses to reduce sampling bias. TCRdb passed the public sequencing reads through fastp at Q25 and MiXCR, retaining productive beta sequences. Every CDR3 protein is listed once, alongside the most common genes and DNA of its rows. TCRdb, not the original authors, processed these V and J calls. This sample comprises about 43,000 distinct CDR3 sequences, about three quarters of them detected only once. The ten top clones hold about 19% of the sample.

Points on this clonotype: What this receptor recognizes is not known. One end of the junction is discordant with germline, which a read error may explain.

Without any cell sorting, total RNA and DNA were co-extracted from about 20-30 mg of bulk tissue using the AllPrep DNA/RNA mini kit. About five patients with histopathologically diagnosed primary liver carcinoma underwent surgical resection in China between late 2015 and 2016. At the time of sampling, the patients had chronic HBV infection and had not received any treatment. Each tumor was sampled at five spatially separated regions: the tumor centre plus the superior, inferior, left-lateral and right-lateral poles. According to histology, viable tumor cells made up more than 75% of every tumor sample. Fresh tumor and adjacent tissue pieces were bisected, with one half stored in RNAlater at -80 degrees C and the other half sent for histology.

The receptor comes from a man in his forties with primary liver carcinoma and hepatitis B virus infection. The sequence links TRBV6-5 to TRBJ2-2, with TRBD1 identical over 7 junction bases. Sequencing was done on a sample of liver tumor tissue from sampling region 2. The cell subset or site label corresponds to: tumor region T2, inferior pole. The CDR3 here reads CTSTPTGAGVELFF. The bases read TGTACCAGCACTCCCACAGGGGCGGGCGTGGAGCTGTTTTTT.